This T cell receptor (beta chain) was obtained from a study of long-term antiretroviral therapy in people with HIV. Per the germline V gene, CDR1 is SGHDN and CDR2 is FVKESK. The germline V and J ends were trimmed by 4 bases and 8 bases, with 11 bases remaining between them. The CDR3 runs to 12 residues. Assay version v3.0 of immunoSEQ was used, and it was run at survey level. TCRdb's copy holds only in-frame clones and misses some; the assay was immunoSEQ multiplex PCR. The sample lists over 10,000 clones; about 81% were seen once. The rearrangement joins TRBV14 to TRBJ1-1; D unresolved. The sequence derives from a man over 45 with HIV. Sequenced here: unsorted PBMCs, sampled roughly 7.9 years after starting antiretroviral therapy. CDR3: CASSPRVAEAFF. CDR3 in DNA: TGTGCCAGCAGCCCAAGGGTGGCAGAAGCTTTCTTT.